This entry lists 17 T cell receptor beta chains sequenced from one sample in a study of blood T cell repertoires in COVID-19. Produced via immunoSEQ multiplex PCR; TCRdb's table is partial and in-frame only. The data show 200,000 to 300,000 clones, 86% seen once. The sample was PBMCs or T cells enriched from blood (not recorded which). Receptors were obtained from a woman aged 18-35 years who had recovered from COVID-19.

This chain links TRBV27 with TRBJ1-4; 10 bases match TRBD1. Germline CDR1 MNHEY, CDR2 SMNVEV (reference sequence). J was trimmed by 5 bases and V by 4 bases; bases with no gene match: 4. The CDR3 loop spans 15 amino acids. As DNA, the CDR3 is TGTGCCAGCAGTTACCGGACAGGGGGGAATGAAAAACTGTTTTTT. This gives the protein CASSYRTGGNEKLFF.

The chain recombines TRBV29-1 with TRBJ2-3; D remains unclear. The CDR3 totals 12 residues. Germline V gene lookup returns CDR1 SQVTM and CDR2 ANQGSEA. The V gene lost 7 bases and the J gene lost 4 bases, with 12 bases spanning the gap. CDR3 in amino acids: CSAGQEPDTQYF. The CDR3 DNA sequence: TGCAGCGCCGGTCAGGAACCAGATACGCAGTATTTT.

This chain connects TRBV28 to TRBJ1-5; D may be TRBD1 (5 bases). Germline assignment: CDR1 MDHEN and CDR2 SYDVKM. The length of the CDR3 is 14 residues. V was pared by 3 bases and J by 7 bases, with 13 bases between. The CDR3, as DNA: TGTGCCAGCAGTTTGGGGGGGACGAGACAGCCCCAGCATTTT. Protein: CASSLGGTRQPQHF.

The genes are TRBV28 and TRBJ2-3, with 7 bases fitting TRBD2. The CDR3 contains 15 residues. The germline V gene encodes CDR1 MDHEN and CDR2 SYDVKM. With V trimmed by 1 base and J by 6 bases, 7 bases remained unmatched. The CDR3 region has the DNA TGTGCCAGCAGTTTATTTACGGTCGGGGGGGATACGCAGTATTTT. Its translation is CASSLFTVGGDTQYF.

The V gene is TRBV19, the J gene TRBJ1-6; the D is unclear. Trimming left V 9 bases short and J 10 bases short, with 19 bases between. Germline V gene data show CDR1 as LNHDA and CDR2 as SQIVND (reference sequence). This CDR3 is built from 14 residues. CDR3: CASTQTPAESPLHF. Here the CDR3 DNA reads TGTGCCAGCACCCAGACACCGGCTGAGTCACCCCTCCACTTT.

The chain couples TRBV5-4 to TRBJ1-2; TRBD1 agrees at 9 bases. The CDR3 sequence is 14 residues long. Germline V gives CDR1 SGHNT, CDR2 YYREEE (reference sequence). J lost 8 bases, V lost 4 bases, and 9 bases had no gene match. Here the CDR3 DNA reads TGTGCCAGCAGCCTGGGACAGGGCATGGGAGGCTACACCTTC. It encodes CASSLGQGMGGYTF.

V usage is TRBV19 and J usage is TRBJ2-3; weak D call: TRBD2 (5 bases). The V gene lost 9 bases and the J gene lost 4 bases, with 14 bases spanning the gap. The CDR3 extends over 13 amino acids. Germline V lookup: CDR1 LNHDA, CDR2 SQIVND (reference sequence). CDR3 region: CASRNGMADTQYF. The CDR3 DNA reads TGTGCCAGCCGTAACGGGATGGCAGATACGCAGTATTTT.

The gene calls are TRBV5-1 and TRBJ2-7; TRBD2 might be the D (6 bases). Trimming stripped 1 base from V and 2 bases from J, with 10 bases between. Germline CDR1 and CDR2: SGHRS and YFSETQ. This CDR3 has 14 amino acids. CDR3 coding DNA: TGCGCCAGCAGCTTGTACGGGAGCCCCTACGAGCAGTACTTC. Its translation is CASSLYGSPYEQYF.

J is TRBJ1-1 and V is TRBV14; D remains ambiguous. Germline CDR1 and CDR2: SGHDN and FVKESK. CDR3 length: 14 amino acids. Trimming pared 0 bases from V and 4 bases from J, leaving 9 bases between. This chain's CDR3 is CASSQEREGTEAFF. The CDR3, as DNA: TGTGCCAGCAGCCAAGAACGGGAGGGCACTGAAGCTTTCTTT.

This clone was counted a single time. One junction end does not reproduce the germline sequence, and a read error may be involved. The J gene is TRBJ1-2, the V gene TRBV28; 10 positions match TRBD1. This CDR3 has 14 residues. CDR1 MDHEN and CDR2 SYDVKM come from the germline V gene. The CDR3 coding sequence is TGTGCCAGCGGTTTGACAGGGGGCGCGGATGGCTACACCTTC. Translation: CASGLTGGADGYTF.

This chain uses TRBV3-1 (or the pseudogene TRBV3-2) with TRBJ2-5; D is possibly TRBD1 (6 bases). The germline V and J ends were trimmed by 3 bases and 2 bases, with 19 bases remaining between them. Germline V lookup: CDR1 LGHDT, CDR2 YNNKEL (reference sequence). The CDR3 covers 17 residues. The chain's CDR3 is CASSHFVFGQTQETQYF. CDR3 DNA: TGTGCCAGCAGCCACTTTGTTTTCGGACAGACGCAAGAGACCCAGTACTTC.

The CDR3 here is CASSYTGLAENYEQYF. CDR3 DNA sequence: TGTGCCAGCAGTTACACCGGACTAGCGGAGAACTACGAGCAGTACTTC. The V and J genes are TRBV6-5 and TRBJ2-7; 10 bases line up with TRBD2. CDR1 MNHEY and CDR2 SVGAGI come from the germline V gene. V lost 2 bases and J lost 3; bases outside the gene matches: 7. The CDR3 has 16 residues.

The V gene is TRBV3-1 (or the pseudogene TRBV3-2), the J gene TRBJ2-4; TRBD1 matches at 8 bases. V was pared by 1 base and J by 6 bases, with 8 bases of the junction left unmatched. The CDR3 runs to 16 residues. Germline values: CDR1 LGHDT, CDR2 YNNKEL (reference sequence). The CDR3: CASSQGLGQGSNIQYF. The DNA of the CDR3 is TGTGCCAGCAGCCAAGGGCTTGGACAGGGATCAAACATTCAGTACTTC.

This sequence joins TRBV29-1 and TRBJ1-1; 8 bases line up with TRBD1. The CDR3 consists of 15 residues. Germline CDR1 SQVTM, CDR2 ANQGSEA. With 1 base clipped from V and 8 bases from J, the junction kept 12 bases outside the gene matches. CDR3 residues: CSVEGVTGALQEAFF. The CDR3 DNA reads TGCAGCGTTGAAGGCGTGACAGGGGCCTTACAAGAAGCTTTCTTT.

The CDR3 DNA reads TGTGCCAGCAGTTTGGGGAGCAATGAGCAGTTCTTC. Protein sequence: CASSLGSNEQFF. V usage is TRBV27 and J usage is TRBJ2-1; D might be TRBD2 (5 bases). Germline lookup yields CDR1 MNHEY and CDR2 SMNVEV (reference sequence). Deletions cut 3 bases from V and 6 bases from J, with 6 bases between. The CDR3 extends over 12 amino acids.

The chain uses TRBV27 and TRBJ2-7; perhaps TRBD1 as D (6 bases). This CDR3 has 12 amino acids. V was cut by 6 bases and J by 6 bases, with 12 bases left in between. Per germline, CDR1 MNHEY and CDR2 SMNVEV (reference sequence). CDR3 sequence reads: CASSLGGLEQYF. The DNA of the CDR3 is TGTGCCAGCAGCCTAGGGGGTCTCGAGCAGTACTTC.

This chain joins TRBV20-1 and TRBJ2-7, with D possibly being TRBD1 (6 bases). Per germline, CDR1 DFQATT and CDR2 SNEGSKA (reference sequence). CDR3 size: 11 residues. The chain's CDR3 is CSIPRGYEQYF. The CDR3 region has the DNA TGCAGCATACCAAGGGGGTACGAGCAGTACTTC.